One and the same sample provided the 3 T cell receptor beta chains below, sequenced in a study of STAT5B mutations in CD4+ large granular lymphocyte leukemia. Sequencing was performed with immunoSEQ multiplex PCR; in TCRdb, only in-frame clones are kept and a portion is missing. The sample includes 30,000 or so clones, roughly 77% of them seen just once. The material sequenced was CD4+ T cells from blood buffy coats. The receptors were sampled from a human donor in good health.

The rearrangement uses TRBV6-1 and TRBJ2-2; 7 nucleotides align to TRBD2. CDR3 length: 15 amino acids. Germline V gene lookup returns CDR1 MNHNS and CDR2 SASEGT. V lost 10 bases to trimming and J lost 3 bases; unmatched junction nucleotides: 11. The DNA for the CDR3 is TGTGCCACCCTCAGGCGGGGGACCCACACCGGGGAGCTGTTTTTT. It specifies CATLRRGTHTGELFF.

The chain couples TRBV2 to TRBJ1-2; 9 positions match TRBD1. The CDR3 length is 15 residues. V lost 5 bases and J lost 3; bases outside the gene matches: 7. Germline V gene sequence: CDR1 SNHLY, CDR2 FYNNEI. CDR3 nucleotides: TGTGCCAGCAGTCAAATACAGGGGGCATACTATGGCTACACCTTC. Encoded protein: CASSQIQGAYYGYTF.

The V gene is TRBV7-2, the J gene TRBJ2-2; 8 bases agree with TRBD1. Germline CDR1 reads SGHTA; CDR2 reads FQGNSA. Unmatched junction bases numbered 11, after V lost 5 bases and J lost 3 bases. This CDR3 is 17 amino acids long. DNA for the CDR3: TGTGCCAGCAGCCCTACGCCTGGACAGGGAGACACCGGGGAGCTGTTTTTT. Protein product: CASSPTPGQGDTGELFF.